The 22 T cell receptor beta chains below all came from one sample that was sequenced in a study of T cells in Graves' hyperthyroidism and ophthalmopathy. RNA transcripts served as the template for amplifying TCR beta CDR3 regions. In the first-round RT-PCR of the TCR CDR3, the HTBI primer set was used. MiXCR, run by TCRdb on the multiplex PCR reads, gives a single entry per CDR3 protein. This table has some 550,000 distinct CDR3 sequences, approximately 15% appearing once. Sequences were obtained from blood. These receptor sequences come from a woman between 35 and 50 years old with Graves' ophthalmopathy.

This clonotype was seen many times. The chain uses TRBV20-1 and TRBJ2-7; no firm D call. The V and J ends lost 0 bases and 2 bases respectively, with 11 bases between them. Per germline, CDR1 DFQATT and CDR2 SNEGSKA (reference sequence). The CDR3 covers 14 residues. CDR3 DNA: TGCAGTGCTAGAGATCGACACAAGACCTACGAGCAGTACTTC. This gives the protein CSARDRHKTYEQYF.

This clonotype appeared many times. J is TRBJ1-2 and V is TRBV28; 10 nucleotides align to TRBD1. Trimming removed 4 bases from V and 8 bases from J; junction bases left unmatched: 10. The CDR3 extends over 15 amino acids. Germline values: CDR1 MDHEN, CDR2 SYDVKM. CDR3 nucleotides: TGTGCCAGCAGTTATCCCGGGACAGGGGAAGTCGGCTACACCTTC. Amino acids: CASSYPGTGEVGYTF.

This clonotype has only a few counts. The rearrangement joins TRBV6-2 or TRBV6-3 to TRBJ2-3; a possible D gene is TRBD2 (6 bases). The CDR3 is 18 residues long. The ends were cut back, 10 bases at V and 4 bases at J, with 30 bases in the middle. CDR1 is MNHEY and CDR2 is SVGEGT in the germline V gene. CDR3 DNA sequence: TGTGCCACCAAAAAGCGGGCGCCACGGGTGGCAGGTCCAGATACGCAGTATTTT. Translated: CATKKRAPRVAGPDTQYF.

The rearrangement uses TRBV5-5 and TRBJ2-2; 9 positions match TRBD2. The CDR3 runs to 17 residues. The J segment lost 6 bases and the V segment lost 1 base, leaving 10 bases of the junction unmatched. CDR1 is SGHKS, CDR2 YYEKEE, per germline (reference sequence). Here the CDR3 DNA reads TGTGCCAGCAGCTTGTTGGGACTAGCCCCCCCGGCCGGGGAGCTGTTTTTT. Translated: CASSLLGLAPPAGELFF.

This clonotype was recorded at least ten times. This chain uses TRBV18 with TRBJ2-7, with TRBD2 matching 14 bases. The junction had 4 bases not matched to a gene; V was cut back by 5 bases and J by 4 bases. Germline-derived CDR1 and CDR2 are KGHSH and LQKENI. CDR3 length: 15 amino acids. The CDR3 region has the DNA TGTGCCAGCTCAACCCGGACTAGCGGGAGGTACGAGCAGTACTTC. This sequence encodes CASSTRTSGRYEQYF.

Many counts were recorded for this clonotype. The chain recombines TRBV3-1 with TRBJ1-1, with D uncertain. CDR3 length: 15 amino acids. Germline-derived CDR1 and CDR2 are LGHDT and YNNKEL (reference sequence). V dropped 3 bases and J dropped 2 bases, with 13 bases sitting between them. CDR3 nucleotide sequence: TGTGCCAGCAGCCAGGGAGGGCAGGTAAACACTGAAGCTTTCTTT. Translated, it gives CASSQGGQVNTEAFF.

Regarding this clonotype: A read error may be the cause here, since a much bigger clone is one base away. V gene TRBV6-2 or TRBV6-3 combines with J gene TRBJ1-1, with D unclear. CDR1 is MNHEY and CDR2 is SVGEGT in the germline V gene. CDR3 length equals 15 residues. V shed 4 bases and J shed 1 base, with 13 bases lying between them. The CDR3 DNA follows: TGTGCCAGCAGTTTACGGGGAGGCCCGAACACTGAAGCTTTCTTT. This codes for CASSLRGGPNTEAFF.

A remark on this clonotype: This clone may be a read error of a much larger clone one base away. The chain has TRBV12-3 or TRBV12-4 and TRBJ2-7, with D perhaps TRBD1 (6 bases). This CDR3 has 13 amino acids. V lost 3 bases to trimming and J lost 3 bases, with 9 bases between them. The CDR3 region is CASSFSGDYEQYF. For the CDR3, the DNA is TGTGCCAGCAGTTTTTCAGGGGACTACGAGCAGTACTTC.

The V call is TRBV18, the J call TRBJ1-1; TRBD1 aligns across 9 bases. The germline V gene has CDR1 KGHSH and CDR2 LQKENI. The junction had 13 bases not matched to a gene; V was cut back by 2 bases and J by 6 bases. The CDR3 consists of 17 residues. This CDR3 reads CASSPNTGTGMFAEAFF. CDR3 in DNA: TGTGCCAGCTCACCAAATACAGGGACAGGGATGTTCGCTGAAGCTTTCTTT.

Concerning this clonotype itself: At one end the junction does not follow the germline gene, possibly because of a read error. V and J are TRBV5-1 and TRBJ1-1; D gene ambiguous. CDR3 length: 15 residues. Germline CDR1 SGHRS, CDR2 YFSETQ. CDR3 sequence (DNA): TGTGCCAGCAGCTCAGGACCACTCGCCGGCACTGAAGCTTTCTTT. Its translation: CASSSGPLAGTEAFF.

The chain has TRBV7-9 and TRBJ1-5, with D unclear. V dropped 5 bases and J dropped 6 bases, with 11 bases sitting between them. This CDR3 comprises 13 residues. The V gene's germline CDR1 is SEHNR and CDR2 FQNEAQ (reference sequence). CDR3: CASSAGRAQPQHF. CDR3 DNA sequence: TGTGCCAGCAGCGCTGGGAGAGCTCAGCCCCAGCATTTT.

This clonotype has at least ten counts. The V and J genes are TRBV2 and TRBJ2-2, with 10 bases identical to TRBD2. The CDR3 is made up of 14 amino acids. Germline CDR1 and CDR2: SNHLY and FYNNEI. V shed 6 bases and J 8 bases; nucleotides not matched to a gene: 6. The CDR3: CASRGTSDGGELFF. The CDR3 bases are TGTGCCAGCAGAGGGACTAGCGATGGTGGGGAGCTGTTTTTT.

The CDR3 loop reads CASSLVRLAGVLETQYF. The CDR3 DNA is TGTGCCAGCAGCTTGGTCCGGCTAGCGGGAGTGCTTGAGACCCAGTACTTC. The chain is built from TRBV5-4 and TRBJ2-5, with 10 bases aligning to TRBD2. V lost 0 bases to trimming and J lost 5 bases; unmatched junction nucleotides: 10. The CDR3 spans 17 residues. CDR1 and CDR2 from the germline V gene are SGHNT and YYREEE (reference sequence).

This clonotype was detected a few times. The genes are TRBV3-1 and TRBJ2-2, with 8 bases that match TRBD2. Germline V lookup: CDR1 LGHDT, CDR2 YNNKEL (reference sequence). CDR3 length: 13 residues. J lost 7 bases, V lost 7 bases, and 5 bases had no gene match. In DNA, the CDR3 is TGTGCCAGCACTTATAGCGGGAACGGGGAGCTGTTTTTT. As protein: CASTYSGNGELFF.

This clonotype was counted a few times. A read error is likely, as this CDR3 ends without the conserved phenylalanine or tryptophan. V is TRBV7-2 and J is TRBJ2-3, with no clear D. Trimming left V 3 bases short and J 3 bases short, with 1 base between. The CDR3 is 11 amino acids. Per germline, CDR1 SGHTA and CDR2 FQGNSA. In DNA form, the CDR3 reads TGTGCCAGCAGCTTGACAGATACGCAGTATTCT. Protein product: CASSLTDTQYS.

A remark on this clonotype: Since a much larger clone is just one base distant, this may be a read error. It is unclear where the CDR3 begins or ends on the DNA, so no DNA is shown, and the CDR3 is as TCRdb lists it. The chain uses TRBV28 and TRBJ1-3. From its first to its last residue, the CDR3 has 16 amino acids. CDR1 and CDR2 from the germline V gene are MDHEN and SYDVKM. CDR3 sequence: CASNTVAAGTGDTIYF.

The rearrangement uses TRBV6-2 or TRBV6-3 and TRBJ1-2, with D maybe TRBD1 (5 bases). The germline V and J ends were trimmed by 2 bases and 8 bases, with 12 bases remaining between them. The CDR3 loop spans 13 amino acids. Germline values: CDR1 MNHEY, CDR2 SVGEGT. The CDR3: CASSYGGAIGYTF. The CDR3 DNA is TGTGCCAGCAGTTACGGAGGGGCTATAGGCTACACCTTC.

There are a few counts of this clonotype. The rearrangement uses TRBV10-3 and TRBJ2-1; D is perhaps TRBD2 (5 bases). The germline V and J ends were trimmed by 2 bases and 5 bases, with 19 bases remaining between them. Germline loops: CDR1 ENHRY, CDR2 SYGVKD. This CDR3 comprises 17 residues. In DNA, the CDR3 is TGTGCCATCAGTGAGATTGGAGGTAGCGCCCTAAACAATGAGCAGTTCTTC. As protein: CAISEIGGSALNNEQFF.

This clonotype was observed many times. This chain connects TRBV12-3 or TRBV12-4 to TRBJ1-2; D unresolved. Trimming shortened V by 6 bases and J by 8 bases, and 13 bases separated the two germline ends. CDR3 size: 12 residues. This CDR3 reads CASRAGQGGYTF. For the CDR3, the DNA is TGTGCCAGCAGGGCCGGGCAAGGGGGCTACACCTTC.

The chain couples TRBV5-6 to TRBJ2-1; 8 bases map to TRBD1. CDR3 length: 13 amino acids. Trimming took 4 bases from V and 10 from J; bases not matched to a gene: 7. CDR1 and CDR2 (germline): SGHDT, YYEEEE. CDR3 nucleotide sequence: TGTGCCAGCAGCATTAGACAGGGGCGAGAGCAGTTCTTC. It translates to CASSIRQGREQFF.

This clonotype was counted ten times or more. Written as DNA, the CDR3 is TGCGCCAGCGCCCGAGGGGGGAGTTTCCAAGGCAATGAGCAGTTCTTC. This gives the protein CASARGGSFQGNEQFF. The chain links TRBV5-1 to TRBJ2-1; D may be TRBD1 or TRBD2 (6 bases each). V dropped 7 bases and J dropped 6 bases, with 23 bases sitting between them. The CDR3 is 16 residues long. Germline V gene lookup returns CDR1 SGHRS and CDR2 YFSETQ.

Many counts were recorded for this clonotype. The rearrangement joins TRBV7-9 to TRBJ2-6; D ambiguous. The germline V gene has CDR1 SEHNR and CDR2 FQNEAQ (reference sequence). Between the trimmed V and J ends, which lost 2 bases and 2 bases, there was a span of 13 bases. The CDR3 length is 17 residues. CDR3 sequence reads: CASSLSPLVAGANVLTF. CDR3 DNA: TGTGCCAGCAGCTTAAGCCCCTTAGTAGCTGGGGCCAACGTCCTGACTTTC.